This TCR beta chain was captured in a study of low-dose radiotherapy and immunotherapy resistance in tumors. This clonotype was seen repeatedly, ten times or more. The sample's time point: after trial treatment. Noted treatment: LDRT plus nivolumab, ipilimumab, low-dose cyclophosphamide and aspirin (RACIN trial). Every donor was treated with nivolumab, ipilimumab, aspirin, low-dose cyclophosphamide and also low-dose radiotherapy. TRAV- and TRBV-specific primers, spanning alpha and beta chains, primed first-strand cDNA. Using a constant-region primer together with a V-primer adapter, TCRs were subjected to about 20 PCR cycles of amplification. TCRdb re-called the reads through MiXCR, storing one row per CDR3 protein. This table has tens of thousands of distinct CDR3 sequences, about 20% appearing once. The CDR3 totals 17 residues. Trimming took 4 bases from V and 2 from J; bases not matched to a gene: 9. Germline V gives CDR1 KGHDR, CDR2 SFDVKD.

The origin of this receptor is a female donor with ovarian cancer. The gene calls are TRBV24-1 and TRBJ2-1; TRBD2 agrees at 8 bases. The specimen was PBMCs, collected after low-dose radiotherapy plus immunotherapy. CDR3 loop: CATSDEIAGTTYNEQFF. The CDR3 nucleotides read TGTGCCACCAGTGACGAAATAGCGGGAACGACCTACAATGAGCAGTTCTTC.